A single sample gave rise to the 32 T cell receptor beta chains below, sequenced in a study of blood T cells in healthy people across ages. Through a sample-barcoded 5' primer and a J-beta primer mix, a second PCR was run for roughly 6 to 12 cycles. Each CDR3 protein is one row after TCRdb ran MiXCR on the 5' RACE reads. The sample yields 780,000 or so distinct CDR3 sequences, about 48% seen once. The sample was blood. All receptors derive from an elderly man in good health.

Concerning this clonotype: A junction boundary mismatches the germline segment, possibly from a read error. The chain links TRBV4-2 to TRBJ2-7; 14 nucleotides align to TRBD2. The V gene's germline CDR1 is LGHNA and CDR2 YNFKEQ. This CDR3 region has 16 residues. The CDR3 DNA is TGCGCCAGCAGCCAAGTTGGGACTAGCGGGAGCTACGAGCAGTACTTC. Amino acid sequence: CASSQVGTSGSYEQYF.

This rearrangement joins TRBV20-1 to TRBJ2-7; 9 bases line up with TRBD2. CDR1 is DFQATT, CDR2 SNEGSKA, per germline (reference sequence). V shed 4 bases, J shed 1 base, and the junction held 5 bases outside the gene matches. CDR3 size: 14 residues. The CDR3 loop reads CSATPGLASYEQYF. CDR3 nucleotides: TGCAGTGCTACCCCGGGACTAGCTTCCTACGAGCAGTACTTC.

This clonotype was observed a handful of times. The chain has TRBV20-1 and TRBJ2-1; the D gene is possibly TRBD2 (6 bases). V dropped 0 bases and J dropped 2 bases, with 14 bases sitting between them. The CDR3 extends over 16 amino acids. CDR1 is DFQATT and CDR2 is SNEGSKA in the germline V gene (reference sequence). CDR3 sequence: CSAREGGLAAYNEQFF. The CDR3 DNA is TGCAGTGCTAGAGAGGGGGGACTGGCCGCCTACAATGAGCAGTTCTTC.

The chain uses TRBV9 and TRBJ2-5, with a weak D call TRBD2 (6 bases). The DNA matches TRBJ2-7 better at its end, which makes the J call doubtful. The CDR3 sequence is 16 residues long. Looked up from germline, CDR1 is SGDLS and CDR2 is YYNGEE. This chain's CDR3 is CASSSSPGLPNYEQYF. CDR3 in DNA: TGTGCCAGCTCATCTTCCCCGGGACTTCCTAACTACGAGCAGTACTTC.

The chain links TRBV20-1 to TRBJ2-7; 10 nucleotides match TRBD2. CDR3 length: 15 residues. After removal of 3 bases from V and 6 bases from J, the junction contained 11 bases not matched to a gene. CDR1 is DFQATT and CDR2 is SNEGSKA in the germline V gene (reference sequence). The CDR3 region has the DNA TGCAGTGCTAGTAGTGGTAGACTAGCGGGTGCCGAGCAGTACTTC. Translating gives CSASSGRLAGAEQYF.

This chain joins TRBV4-1 and TRBJ2-1; 8 nucleotides align to TRBD2. Trimming at V came to 6 bases and at J to 1 base, leaving 5 bases not matched to a gene. The CDR3 is 15 residues long. Germline V lookup: CDR1 MGHRA, CDR2 YSYEKL. CDR3 protein: CASRQLAASYNEQFF. The DNA of the CDR3 is TGCGCCAGCAGACAACTAGCGGCATCCTACAATGAGCAGTTCTTC.

This clonotype was observed a few times. V gene TRBV10-3 combines with J gene TRBJ1-2, with 8 bases that match TRBD1. J was trimmed by 3 bases and V by 7 bases; bases with no gene match: 7. CDR1 and CDR2 (germline): ENHRY, SYGVKD. The CDR3 has 14 residues. The CDR3 DNA reads TGTGCCATCACCCAGGACAGGGTGGACTATGGCTACACCTTC. This translates into CAITQDRVDYGYTF.

The chain carries TRBV6-2 or TRBV6-3 and TRBJ2-1, with 8 bases that match TRBD2. CDR3 length: 13 amino acids. V was clipped by 10 bases and J by 7 bases; unmatched bases: 9. Germline loops: CDR1 MNHEY, CDR2 SVGEGT. Here the CDR3 reads CATNPAGVNEQFF. The CDR3, as DNA: TGTGCCACCAACCCAGCGGGAGTTAATGAGCAGTTCTTC.

Remarks on this clonotype: A junction boundary mismatches the germline segment, possibly from a read error. V usage is TRBV5-1 and J usage is TRBJ1-2, with D uncertain. The CDR3 spans 13 residues. CDR1 and CDR2 from the germline V gene are SGHRS and YFSETQ. The CDR3 bases are TGCGCCAGCAGCGGCCGACCTGAAAGTGGCTACATCTTC. Its translation: CASSGRPESGYIF.

V and J are TRBV18 and TRBJ1-2; D uncertain. The germline CDR1 and CDR2 sequences are KGHSH and LQKENI. The CDR3 extends over 15 amino acids. V lost 1 base and J lost 3, with 12 bases in between. The CDR3: CASSPQRPGHYGYTF. CDR3 coding DNA: TGTGCCAGCTCACCACAAAGACCGGGTCACTATGGCTACACCTTC.

The chain uses TRBV4-1 and TRBJ1-2; D is unresolved. Trimming left V 1 base short and J 7 bases short, with 16 bases between. The CDR3 extends over 15 amino acids. Germline-derived CDR1 and CDR2 are MGHRA and YSYEKL. The CDR3 loop reads CASSQGASGERGYTF. DNA for the CDR3: TGCGCCAGCAGCCAAGGAGCTTCCGGGGAACGTGGCTACACCTTC.

Concerning this clonotype itself: Its ends do not fully match the called genes, so a read error is possible. V and J are TRBV5-1 and TRBJ2-3; a possible D gene is TRBD2 (5 bases). The germline V gene encodes CDR1 SGHRS and CDR2 YFSETQ. The CDR3 sequence is 12 residues long. CDR3 in amino acids: CASGLASGYAYF. The CDR3 bases are TGCGCCAGCGGCTTGGCCAGCGGATACGCGTATTTT.

The V and J genes are TRBV20-1 and TRBJ2-1; 9 nucleotides match TRBD2. Germline-derived CDR1 and CDR2 are DFQATT and SNEGSKA (reference sequence). The CDR3 is made up of 13 amino acids. Trimming removed 7 bases from V and 8 bases from J; junction bases left unmatched: 9. The CDR3 bases are TGCAGTGGTGATAGCGGGAGTTTGGATGAGCAGTTCTTC. Translating it yields CSGDSGSLDEQFF.

This clonotype has a handful of counts. The chain joins TRBV5-1 to TRBJ2-1; 8 bases align to TRBD2. Germline V gene sequence: CDR1 SGHRS, CDR2 YFSETQ. With V trimmed by 3 bases and J by 8 bases, 4 bases remained unmatched. The length of the CDR3 is 13 residues. The CDR3 here is CASSWGLDYEQFF. The CDR3 coding sequence is TGCGCCAGCAGCTGGGGACTAGACTATGAGCAGTTCTTC. The variable domain in full, completed from reference TRBV5-1 and TRBJ2-1, reads KAGVTQTPRYLIKTRGQQVTLSCSPISGHRSVSWYQQTPGQGLQFLFEYFSETQRNKGNFPGRFSGRQFSNSRSEMNVSTLELGDSALYLCASSWGLDYEQFFGPGTRLTVL.

This chain links TRBV5-1 with TRBJ2-7, with TRBD2 matching 7 bases. The germline V gene has CDR1 SGHRS and CDR2 YFSETQ. This CDR3 is 16 amino acids long. With V trimmed by 4 bases and J by 2 bases, 12 bases remained unmatched. The CDR3 loop is CASSGGRRELPYEQYF. DNA for the CDR3: TGCGCCAGCAGCGGGGGTCGGCGGGAGCTCCCCTACGAGCAGTACTTC. The variable domain in full, with the rest retrieved from reference TRBV5-1 and TRBJ2-7, is KAGVTQTPRYLIKTRGQQVTLSCSPISGHRSVSWYQQTPGQGLQFLFEYFSETQRNKGNFPGRFSGRQFSNSRSEMNVSTLELGDSALYLCASSGGRRELPYEQYFGPGTRLTVT.

V is TRBV7-2 and J is TRBJ1-2, with 12 bases fitting TRBD1. The CDR3 runs 18 residues. The germline V gene has CDR1 SGHTA and CDR2 FQGNSA. J was trimmed by 2 bases and V by 2 bases; bases with no gene match: 9. CDR3 amino acids: CTSSLIGTGGKSNYGYTF. For the CDR3, the DNA is TGTACCAGCAGCTTAATCGGGACAGGGGGCAAGTCGAACTATGGCTACACCTTC.

V usage is TRBV5-1 and J usage is TRBJ2-3; TRBD2 aligns across 13 bases. CDR1 SGHRS and CDR2 YFSETQ come from the germline V gene. The V segment lost 4 bases and the J segment 2 bases; nucleotides outside the gene matches: 16. The CDR3 sequence is 20 residues long. This CDR3 is CASSPGTDGLAGAYTDTQYF. The CDR3 DNA reads as TGCGCCAGCAGCCCGGGGACGGACGGACTAGCGGGGGCCTACACAGATACGCAGTATTTT.

V usage is TRBV6-6 and J usage is TRBJ1-1; D remains ambiguous. Trimming pared 5 bases from V and 1 base from J, leaving 11 bases between. This CDR3 comprises 14 residues. CDR1 and CDR2 (germline): MNHNY, SVGAGI (reference sequence). Here the CDR3 reads CASSRGFTNTEAFF. DNA of the CDR3: TGTGCCAGCAGTCGCGGGTTTACGAACACTGAAGCTTTCTTT.

The chain has TRBV28 and TRBJ2-6; no definite D call. Germline-derived CDR1 and CDR2 are MDHEN and SYDVKM. The CDR3 loop spans 15 amino acids. V was pared by 7 bases and J by 2 bases, with 12 bases between. The chain's CDR3 is CASTAVRAGANVLTF. The CDR3 nucleotides are TGTGCCAGCACCGCCGTAAGGGCTGGGGCCAACGTCCTGACTTTC.

This clonotype was counted only a few times. The chain employs TRBV11-1 and TRBJ1-2; 7 positions agree with TRBD1. The CDR3 runs to 13 residues. Germline V lookup: CDR1 SGHAT, CDR2 FQDESV (reference sequence). J was trimmed by 4 bases and V by 8 bases; bases with no gene match: 7. The CDR3 here is CASEGQPSYGYTF. Written as DNA, the CDR3 is TGTGCCAGCGAGGGACAGCCTAGCTATGGCTACACCTTC.

The chain is built from TRBV12-3 or TRBV12-4 and TRBJ2-7; 7 bases agree with TRBD1. This CDR3 spans 14 amino acids. J gave up 5 bases and V 2 bases, and 6 bases lay outside the gene matches. CDR3: CASSLRQGYHEQYF. The CDR3, as DNA: TGTGCCAGCAGTTTAAGACAGGGTTACCACGAGCAGTACTTC.

The rearrangement links TRBV18 to TRBJ2-7; 10 bases map to TRBD2. The V and J ends lost 2 bases and 6 bases, in that order; junction bases with no gene match: 10. Germline CDR1 KGHSH, CDR2 LQKENI. The CDR3 consists of 16 residues. The CDR3 loop reads CASSPGLAGETSEQYF. CDR3 in DNA: TGTGCCAGCTCACCAGGCCTAGCGGGAGAGACGAGCGAGCAGTACTTC.

The V and J genes are TRBV24-1 and TRBJ2-1, with 9 bases fitting TRBD2. Germline loops: CDR1 KGHDR, CDR2 SFDVKD. V shed 8 bases and J 6 bases; nucleotides not matched to a gene: 7. This CDR3 has 14 residues. The CDR3 here is CATMREGSFNEQFF. The CDR3 coding sequence is TGTGCCACCATGCGGGAGGGGAGCTTCAATGAGCAGTTCTTC.

The chain links TRBV28 to TRBJ2-7, with TRBD2 matching over 9 bases. The V gene's germline CDR1 is MDHEN and CDR2 SYDVKM. The CDR3 extends over 13 amino acids. With V trimmed by 10 bases and J by 4 bases, 8 bases remained unmatched. CDR3 sequence: CATWREGRYEQYF. CDR3 sequence (DNA): TGTGCCACGTGGCGGGAGGGCCGGTACGAGCAGTACTTC. Drawing the rest from reference TRBV28 and TRBJ2-7, the complete variable domain is DVKVTQSSRYLVKRTGEKVFLECVQDMDHENMFWYRQDPGLGLRLIYFSYDVKMKEKGDIPEGYSVSREKKERFSLILESASTNQTSMYLCATWREGRYEQYFGPGTRLTVT.

J is TRBJ2-3 and V is TRBV7-9, with 8 bases identical to TRBD2. J was trimmed by 8 bases and V by 8 bases; bases with no gene match: 12. CDR3 length: 14 residues. CDR1 is SEHNR and CDR2 is FQNEAQ in the germline V gene (reference sequence). DNA of the CDR3: TGTGCCAGCGCCCCGGGGGGGACGGACGGTACGCAGTATTTT. Residues: CASAPGGTDGTQYF.

The rearrangement links TRBV5-1 to TRBJ2-3; TRBD2 matches 12 bases. V shed 1 base, J shed 5 bases, and the junction held 8 bases outside the gene matches. The germline V gene has CDR1 SGHRS and CDR2 YFSETQ. The CDR3 sequence is 17 residues long. In DNA form, the CDR3 reads TGCGCCAGCAGCTTGATGACTAGCGGGAGCCAAGGAGATACGCAGTATTTT. Translating it yields CASSLMTSGSQGDTQYF. Drawing the rest from reference TRBV5-1 and TRBJ2-3, the complete variable domain is KAGVTQTPRYLIKTRGQQVTLSCSPISGHRSVSWYQQTPGQGLQFLFEYFSETQRNKGNFPGRFSGRQFSNSRSEMNVSTLELGDSALYLCASSLMTSGSQGDTQYFGPGTRLTVL.

V is TRBV28 and J is TRBJ2-2, with D perhaps being TRBD1 or TRBD2 (6 bases each). Germline CDR1 is MDHEN and CDR2 is SYDVKM. This CDR3 is 13 amino acids long. V was shortened by 9 bases and J by 7 bases, with 15 bases between the two germline ends. The CDR3 DNA follows: TGTGCCAGTGGTACCAGGGGAGGCGGGGAGCTGTTTTTT. Its translation: CASGTRGGGELFF.

V gene TRBV29-1 combines with J gene TRBJ1-1; D uncertain. CDR3 length: 11 amino acids. Germline lookup yields CDR1 SQVTM and CDR2 ANQGSEA. The ends were cut back, 4 bases at V and 8 bases at J, with 11 bases in the middle. The CDR3 nucleotides read TGCAGCGTTGTTGGACCGAAAGAAGCTTTCTTT. Translated, it gives CSVVGPKEAFF.

The sample holds many counts of this clonotype. The chain combines TRBV7-9 with TRBJ1-2, with D perhaps TRBD1 (5 bases). Deletions cut 5 bases from V and 1 base from J, with 14 bases between. CDR3 length: 15 residues. The germline CDR1 and CDR2 sequences are SEHNR and FQNEAQ (reference sequence). The CDR3 protein is CASSQDGGGNYGYTF. DNA of the CDR3: TGTGCCAGCAGCCAAGACGGGGGGGGTAACTATGGCTACACCTTC.

This clonotype was observed a few times. J is TRBJ2-5 and V is TRBV10-3; TRBD2 agrees at 10 bases. Per germline, CDR1 ENHRY and CDR2 SYGVKD. The trim removed 10 bases at V and 1 base at J, leaving 6 bases unmatched. The CDR3 is 14 amino acids. The CDR3 region is CATASGSSQETQYF. Here the CDR3 DNA reads TGTGCCACAGCTAGCGGGAGTTCCCAAGAGACCCAGTACTTC.

The V and J genes are TRBV11-2 and TRBJ2-1; D ambiguous. Germline-derived CDR1 and CDR2 are SGHAT and FQNNGV. The CDR3 has 12 residues. V was shortened by 4 bases and J by 9 bases, with 10 bases between the two germline ends. The CDR3 sequence is CASSSPLSEQFF. CDR3 DNA: TGTGCCAGCAGCTCCCCATTGAGTGAGCAGTTCTTC.

Only one count was recorded for this clonotype. This rearrangement joins TRBV7-9 to TRBJ1-4; 9 nucleotides line up with TRBD1. Germline lookup yields CDR1 SEHNR and CDR2 FQNEAQ (reference sequence). The CDR3 spans 19 residues. With 5 bases clipped from V and 3 bases from J, the junction kept 16 bases outside the gene matches. CDR3 sequence (DNA): TGTGCCAGCAGCGCACGGGTTGGGACAGGGAAGGGCCCTAATGAAAAACTGTTTTTT. It is translated as CASSARVGTGKGPNEKLFF.